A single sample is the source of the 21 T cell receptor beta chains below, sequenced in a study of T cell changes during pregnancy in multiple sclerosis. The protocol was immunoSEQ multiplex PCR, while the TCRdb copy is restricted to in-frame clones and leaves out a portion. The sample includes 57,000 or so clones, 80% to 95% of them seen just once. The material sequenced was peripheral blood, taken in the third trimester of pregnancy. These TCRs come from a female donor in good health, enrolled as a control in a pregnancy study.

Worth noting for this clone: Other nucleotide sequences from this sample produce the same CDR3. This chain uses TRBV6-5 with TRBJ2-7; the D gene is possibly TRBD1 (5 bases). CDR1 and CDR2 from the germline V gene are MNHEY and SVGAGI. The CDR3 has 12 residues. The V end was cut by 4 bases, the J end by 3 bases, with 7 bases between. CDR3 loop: CASSSDSYEQYF. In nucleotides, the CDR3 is TGTGCCAGCAGTTCAGACAGCTACGAGCAGTACTTC.

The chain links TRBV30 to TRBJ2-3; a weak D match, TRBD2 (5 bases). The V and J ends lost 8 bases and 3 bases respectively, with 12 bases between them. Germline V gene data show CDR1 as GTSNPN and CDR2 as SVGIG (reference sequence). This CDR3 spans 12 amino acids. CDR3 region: CAIGSSTDTQYF. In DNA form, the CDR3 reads TGTGCCATAGGGAGTTCAACAGATACGCAGTATTTT. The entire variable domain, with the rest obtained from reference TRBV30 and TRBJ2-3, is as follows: SQTIHQWPATLVQPVGSPLSLECTVEGTSNPNLYWYRQAAGRGLQLLFYSVGIGQISSEVPQNLSASRPQDRQFILSSKKLLLSDSGFYLCAIGSSTDTQYFGPGTRLTVL.

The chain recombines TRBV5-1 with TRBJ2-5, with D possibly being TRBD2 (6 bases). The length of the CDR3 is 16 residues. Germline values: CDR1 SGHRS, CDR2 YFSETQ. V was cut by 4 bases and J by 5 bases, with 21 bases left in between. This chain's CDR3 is CASSGGTLGPGETQYF. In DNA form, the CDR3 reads TGCGCCAGCAGCGGGGGGACGTTGGGGCCAGGGGAGACCCAGTACTTC.

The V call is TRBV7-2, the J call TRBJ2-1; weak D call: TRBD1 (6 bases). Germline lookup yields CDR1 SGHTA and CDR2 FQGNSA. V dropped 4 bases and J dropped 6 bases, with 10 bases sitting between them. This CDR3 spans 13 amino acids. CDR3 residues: CASSSPQGNEQFF. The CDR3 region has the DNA TGTGCCAGCAGCTCCCCACAGGGCAATGAGCAGTTCTTC.

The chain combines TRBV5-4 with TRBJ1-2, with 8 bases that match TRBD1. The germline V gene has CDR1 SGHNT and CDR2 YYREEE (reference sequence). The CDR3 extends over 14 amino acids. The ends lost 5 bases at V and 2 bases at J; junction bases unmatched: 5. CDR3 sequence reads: CASSSGGLNYGYTF. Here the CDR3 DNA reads TGTGCCAGCAGTTCAGGGGGCCTGAACTATGGCTACACCTTC.

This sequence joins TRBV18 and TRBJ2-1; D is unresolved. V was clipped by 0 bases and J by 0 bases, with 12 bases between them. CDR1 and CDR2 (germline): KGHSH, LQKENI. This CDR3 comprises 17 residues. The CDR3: CASSPPQRVSSYNEQFF. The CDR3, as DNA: TGTGCCAGCTCACCACCTCAGCGAGTGAGCTCCTACAATGAGCAGTTCTTC.

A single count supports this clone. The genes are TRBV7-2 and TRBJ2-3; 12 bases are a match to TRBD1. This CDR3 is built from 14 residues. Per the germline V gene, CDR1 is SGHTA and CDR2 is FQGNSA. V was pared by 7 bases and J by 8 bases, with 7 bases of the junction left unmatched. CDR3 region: CASTPGQGAGTQYF. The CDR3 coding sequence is TGTGCCAGCACACCGGGACAGGGGGCTGGTACGCAGTATTTT. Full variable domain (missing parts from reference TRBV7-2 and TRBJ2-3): GAGVSQSPSNKVTEKGKDVELRCDPISGHTALYWYRQSLGQGLEFLIYFQGNSAPDKSGLPSDRFSAERTGGSVSTLTIQRTQQEDSAVYLCASTPGQGAGTQYFGPGTRLTVL.

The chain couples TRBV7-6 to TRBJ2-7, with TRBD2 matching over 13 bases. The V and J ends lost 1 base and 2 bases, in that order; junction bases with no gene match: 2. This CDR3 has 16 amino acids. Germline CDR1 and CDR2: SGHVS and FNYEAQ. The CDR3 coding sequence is TGTGCCAGCAGCTTAGGGACTAGCGGGGGAACCTACGAGCAGTACTTC. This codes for CASSLGTSGGTYEQYF.

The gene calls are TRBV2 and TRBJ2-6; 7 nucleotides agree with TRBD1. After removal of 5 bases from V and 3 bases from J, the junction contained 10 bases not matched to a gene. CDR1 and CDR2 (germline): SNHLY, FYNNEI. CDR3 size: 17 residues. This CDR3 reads CASSRQGWMGGANVLTF. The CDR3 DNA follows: TGTGCCAGCAGTCGACAGGGATGGATGGGTGGGGCCAACGTCCTGACTTTC.

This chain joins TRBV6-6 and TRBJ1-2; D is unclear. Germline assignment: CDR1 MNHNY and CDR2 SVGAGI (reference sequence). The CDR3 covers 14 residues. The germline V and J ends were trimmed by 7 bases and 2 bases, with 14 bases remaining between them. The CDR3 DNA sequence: TGTGCCAGCATTATCCCGGGAGGAAACTATGGCTACACCTTC. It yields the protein CASIIPGGNYGYTF.

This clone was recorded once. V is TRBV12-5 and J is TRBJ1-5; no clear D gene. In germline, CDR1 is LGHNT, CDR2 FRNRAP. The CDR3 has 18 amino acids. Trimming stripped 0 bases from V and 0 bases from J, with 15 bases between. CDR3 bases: TGTGCTAGTGGTTTGGTCCGTGAAGGCTACTATAGCAATCAGCCCCAGCATTTT. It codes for CASGLVREGYYSNQPQHF.

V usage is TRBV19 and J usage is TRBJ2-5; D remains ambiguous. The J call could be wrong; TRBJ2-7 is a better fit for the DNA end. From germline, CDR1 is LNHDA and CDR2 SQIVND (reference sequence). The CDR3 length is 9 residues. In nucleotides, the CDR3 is TGTGCCAGTTCCTACGAGCAGTACTTC. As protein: CASSYEQYF.

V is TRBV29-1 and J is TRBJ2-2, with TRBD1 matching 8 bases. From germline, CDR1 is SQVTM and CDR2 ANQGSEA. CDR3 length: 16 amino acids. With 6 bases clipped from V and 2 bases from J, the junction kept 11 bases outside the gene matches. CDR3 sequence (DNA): TGCAGCGTCCTGGGACAGGAGAATACTAACACCGGGGAGCTGTTTTTT. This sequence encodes CSVLGQENTNTGELFF.

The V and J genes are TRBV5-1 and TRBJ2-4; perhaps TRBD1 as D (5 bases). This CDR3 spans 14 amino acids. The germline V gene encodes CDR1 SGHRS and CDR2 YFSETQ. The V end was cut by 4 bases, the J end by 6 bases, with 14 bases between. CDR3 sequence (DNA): TGCGCCAGCAGCGTCACAGGAGAAACAAACATTCAGTACTTC. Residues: CASSVTGETNIQYF.

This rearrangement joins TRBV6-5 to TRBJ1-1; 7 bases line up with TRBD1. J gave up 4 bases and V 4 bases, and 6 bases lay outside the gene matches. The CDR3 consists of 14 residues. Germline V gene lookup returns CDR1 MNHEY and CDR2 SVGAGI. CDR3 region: CASSSYRGVTEAFF. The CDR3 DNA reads TGTGCCAGCAGTTCCTACAGGGGCGTCACTGAAGCTTTCTTT.

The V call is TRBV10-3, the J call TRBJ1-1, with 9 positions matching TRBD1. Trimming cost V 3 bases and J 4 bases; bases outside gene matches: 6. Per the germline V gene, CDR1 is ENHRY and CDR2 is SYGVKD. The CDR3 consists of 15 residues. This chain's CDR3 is CAISDQGQGSTEAFF. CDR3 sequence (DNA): TGTGCCATCAGTGACCAAGGACAGGGGAGCACTGAAGCTTTCTTT.

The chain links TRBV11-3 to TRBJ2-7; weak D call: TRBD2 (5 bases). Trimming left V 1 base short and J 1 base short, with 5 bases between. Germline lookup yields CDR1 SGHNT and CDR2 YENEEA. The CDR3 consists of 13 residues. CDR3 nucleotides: TGTGCCAGCAGCTTAGGGACTTCCTACGAGCAGTACTTC. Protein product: CASSLGTSYEQYF.

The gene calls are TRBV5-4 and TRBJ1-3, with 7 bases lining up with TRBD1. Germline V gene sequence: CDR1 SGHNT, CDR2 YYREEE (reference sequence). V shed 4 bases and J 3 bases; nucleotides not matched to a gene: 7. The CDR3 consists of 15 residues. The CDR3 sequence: CASSDLRTGGNTIYF. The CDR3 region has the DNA TGTGCCAGCAGCGATTTACGGACAGGTGGAAACACCATATATTTT.

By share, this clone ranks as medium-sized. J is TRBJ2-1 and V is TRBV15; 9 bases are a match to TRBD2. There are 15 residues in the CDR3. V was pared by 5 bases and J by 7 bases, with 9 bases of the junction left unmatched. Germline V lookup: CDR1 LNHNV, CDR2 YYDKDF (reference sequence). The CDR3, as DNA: TGTGCCACCAGCTCCCCGCGGGAGGGTTTGAATGAGCAGTTCTTC. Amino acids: CATSSPREGLNEQFF.

The CDR3 spells CASSYQDRNQETQYF. In nucleotides, the CDR3 is TGTGCCAGCAGCTATCAGGACAGGAACCAAGAGACCCAGTACTTC. The chain couples TRBV6-5 to TRBJ2-5; TRBD1 aligns across 7 bases. This CDR3 contains 15 residues. V was pared by 6 bases and J by 0 bases, with 7 bases of the junction left unmatched. Germline assignment: CDR1 MNHEY and CDR2 SVGAGI.

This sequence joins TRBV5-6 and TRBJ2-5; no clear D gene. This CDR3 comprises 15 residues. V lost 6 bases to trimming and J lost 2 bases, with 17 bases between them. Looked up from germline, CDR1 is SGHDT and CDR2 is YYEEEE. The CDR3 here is CASNSLPTAQETQYF. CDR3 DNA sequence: TGTGCCAGCAATTCTCTCCCTACAGCACAAGAGACCCAGTACTTC.